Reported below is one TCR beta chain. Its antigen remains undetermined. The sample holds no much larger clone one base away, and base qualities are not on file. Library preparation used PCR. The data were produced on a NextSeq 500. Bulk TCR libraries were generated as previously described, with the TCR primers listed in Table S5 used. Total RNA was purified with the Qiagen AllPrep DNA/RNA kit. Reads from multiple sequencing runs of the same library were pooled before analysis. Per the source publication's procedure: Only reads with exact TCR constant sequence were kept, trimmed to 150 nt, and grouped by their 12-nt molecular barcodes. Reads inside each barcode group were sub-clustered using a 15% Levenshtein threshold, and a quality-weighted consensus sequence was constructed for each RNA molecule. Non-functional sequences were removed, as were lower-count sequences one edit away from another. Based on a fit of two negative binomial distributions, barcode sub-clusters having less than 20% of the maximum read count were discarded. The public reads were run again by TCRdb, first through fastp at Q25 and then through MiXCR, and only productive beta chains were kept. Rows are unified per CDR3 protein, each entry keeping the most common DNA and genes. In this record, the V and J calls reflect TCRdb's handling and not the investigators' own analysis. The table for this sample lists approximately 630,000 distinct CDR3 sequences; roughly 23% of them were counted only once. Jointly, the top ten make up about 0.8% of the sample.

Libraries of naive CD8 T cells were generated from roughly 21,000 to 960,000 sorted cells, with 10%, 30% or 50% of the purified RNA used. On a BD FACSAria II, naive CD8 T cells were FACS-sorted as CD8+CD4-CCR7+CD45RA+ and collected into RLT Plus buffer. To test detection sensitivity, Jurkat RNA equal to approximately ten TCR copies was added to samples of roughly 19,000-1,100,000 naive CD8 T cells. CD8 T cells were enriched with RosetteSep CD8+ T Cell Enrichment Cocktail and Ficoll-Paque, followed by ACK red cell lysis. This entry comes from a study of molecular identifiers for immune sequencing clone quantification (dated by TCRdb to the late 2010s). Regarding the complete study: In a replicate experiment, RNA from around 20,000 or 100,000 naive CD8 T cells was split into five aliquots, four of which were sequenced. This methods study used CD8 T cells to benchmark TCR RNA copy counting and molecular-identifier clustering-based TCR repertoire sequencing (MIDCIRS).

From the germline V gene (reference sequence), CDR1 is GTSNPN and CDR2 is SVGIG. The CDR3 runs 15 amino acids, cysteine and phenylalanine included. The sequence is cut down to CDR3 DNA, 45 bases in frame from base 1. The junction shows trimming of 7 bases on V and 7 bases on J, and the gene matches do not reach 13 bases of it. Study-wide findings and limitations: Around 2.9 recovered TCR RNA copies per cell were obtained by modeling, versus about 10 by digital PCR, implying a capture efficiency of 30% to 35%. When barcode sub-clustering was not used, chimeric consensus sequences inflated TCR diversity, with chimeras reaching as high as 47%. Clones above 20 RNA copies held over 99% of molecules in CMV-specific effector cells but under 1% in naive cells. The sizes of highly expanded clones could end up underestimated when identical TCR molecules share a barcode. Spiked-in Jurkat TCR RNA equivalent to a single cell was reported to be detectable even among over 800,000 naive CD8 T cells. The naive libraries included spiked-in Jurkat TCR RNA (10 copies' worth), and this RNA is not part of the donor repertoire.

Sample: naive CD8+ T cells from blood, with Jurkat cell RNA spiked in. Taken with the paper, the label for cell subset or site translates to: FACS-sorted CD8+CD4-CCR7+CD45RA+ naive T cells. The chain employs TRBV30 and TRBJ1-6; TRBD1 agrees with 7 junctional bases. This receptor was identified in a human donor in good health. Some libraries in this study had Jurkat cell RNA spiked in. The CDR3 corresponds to CAYLEGAQGNSPLHF. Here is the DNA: TGTGCCTATCTCGAGGGGGCGCAAGGGAATTCACCCCTCCACTTT. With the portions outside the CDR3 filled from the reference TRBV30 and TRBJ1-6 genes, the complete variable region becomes SQTIHQWPATLVQPVGSPLSLECTVEGTSNPNLYWYRQAAGRGLQLLFYSVGIGQISSEVPQNLSASRPQDRQFILSSKKLLLSDSGFYLCAYLEGAQGNSPLHFGNGTRLTVT.